These 8 T cell receptor beta chains were all obtained from the same sample, sequenced in a study of cytomegalovirus exposure and HLA in healthy donors. The study ran its PCR with 60 Vbeta and 13 Jbeta primers. Produced via immunoSEQ multiplex PCR; TCRdb's table is partial and in-frame only. In the table there are nearly 300,000 clones, around 86% of which are singletons. The source material was PBMCs. These receptors originate from a man aged 40-50 years in good health and CMV-seropositive.

The chain employs TRBV4-2 and TRBJ1-6; no firm D call. The V gene lost 0 bases and the J gene lost 5 bases, with 8 bases spanning the gap. Germline V gene lookup returns CDR1 LGHNA and CDR2 YNFKEQ. The CDR3 extends over 15 amino acids. This CDR3 is CASSQELADNSPLHF. The CDR3 bases are TGTGCCAGCAGCCAAGAGTTAGCCGATAATTCACCCCTCCACTTT.

This clone was detected a few times. The J gene is TRBJ2-7, the V gene TRBV28; a possible D gene is TRBD1 (5 bases). CDR3 length equals 16 residues. Germline-derived CDR1 and CDR2 are MDHEN and SYDVKM. Trimming took 2 bases from V and 0 from J, leaving 14 bases between them. The CDR3 nucleotides are TGTGCCAGCAGTTTACCAGGGTCCCCTATCTCCTACGAGCAGTACTTC. As protein: CASSLPGSPISYEQYF.

The chain links TRBV6-5 to TRBJ2-2; 10 bases line up with TRBD1. Per the germline V gene, CDR1 is MNHEY and CDR2 is SVGAGI. V was clipped by 0 bases and J by 6 bases; unmatched bases: 4. The CDR3 extends over 16 amino acids. The CDR3 is CASSYSGQGYSGELFF. The DNA of the CDR3 is TGTGCCAGCAGTTACTCGGGACAGGGGTACTCCGGGGAGCTGTTTTTT.

The rearrangement uses TRBV15 and TRBJ2-1; 14 positions match TRBD2. CDR1 and CDR2 (germline): LNHNV, YYDKDF (reference sequence). The J segment lost 7 bases and the V segment lost 3 bases, leaving 8 bases of the junction unmatched. The CDR3 totals 17 residues. CDR3 coding DNA: TGTGCCACCAGCAGGGGACTAGCGGGGGTTCTACGGAATGAGCAGTTCTTC. Its protein product is CATSRGLAGVLRNEQFF.

This chain uses TRBV15 with TRBJ2-1; TRBD2 agrees at 8 bases. Germline CDR1 LNHNV, CDR2 YYDKDF (reference sequence). The CDR3 consists of 16 residues. V was clipped by 4 bases and J by 1 base; unmatched bases: 6. The CDR3 loop is CATSTFSGTSYNEQFF. The DNA of the CDR3 is TGTGCCACCAGCACTTTTAGCGGGACTTCCTACAATGAGCAGTTCTTC. The full variable domain, its missing parts supplied by reference TRBV15 and TRBJ2-1, is DAMVIQNPRYQVTQFGKPVTLSCSQTLNHNVMYWYQQKSSQAPKLLFHYYDKDFNNEADTPDNFQSRRPNTSFCFLDIRSPGLGDTAMYLCATSTFSGTSYNEQFFGPGTRLTVL.

V is TRBV7-3 and J is TRBJ2-1; 7 bases map to TRBD2. Germline V lookup: CDR1 SGHTA, CDR2 FQGTGA. This CDR3 region has 15 residues. V was pared by 3 bases and J by 0 bases, with 2 bases of the junction left unmatched. The CDR3 DNA reads as TGTGCCAGCAGCTTGCTAGCGGACTCCTACAATGAGCAGTTCTTC. Protein sequence: CASSLLADSYNEQFF.

The chain carries TRBV5-1 and TRBJ2-7; D is perhaps TRBD1 (5 bases). Germline assignment: CDR1 SGHRS and CDR2 YFSETQ. Trimming left V 3 bases short and J 2 bases short, with 12 bases between. The CDR3 loop spans 14 amino acids. The CDR3 protein is CASSSYQGPYEQYF. The DNA for the CDR3 is TGCGCCAGCAGCTCCTACCAGGGCCCCTACGAGCAGTACTTC.

The rearrangement links TRBV29-1 to TRBJ1-1; D perhaps matches TRBD1 (5 bases). Looked up from germline, CDR1 is SQVTM and CDR2 is ANQGSEA. Trimming took off 5 bases at V and 0 bases at J, with 13 bases between the two ends. The CDR3 contains 14 residues. The CDR3 DNA is TGCAGCGTTCTCGTAGGGGCTATGAACACTGAAGCTTTCTTT. It translates to CSVLVGAMNTEAFF.